This T cell receptor (beta chain) was obtained from a study of PD-L1 blockade in urothelial cancer. Looking at the study overall: The patients' atezolizumab therapy, 1,200 mg intravenously every 3 weeks, started in the mid-2010s. At 3 weeks after treatment start (second dose) and again at 6 weeks, blood was analyzed. The study's findings and limits: Blood clones associated with the tumor expanded more at 3 weeks in durable-benefit patients.

Details on this clone: The antigen remains undetermined.

Method: immunoSEQ multiplex PCR; TCRdb's copy keeps in-frame clones and lacks some. The sample has roughly 49,000 clones, more than 70% seen once. This sample's time point: pretreatment peripheral blood. The trim removed 0 bases at V and 5 bases at J, leaving 5 bases unmatched. Germline V gene sequence: CDR1 MNHNS, CDR2 SASEGT. The CDR3 runs to 15 residues. The rearrangement links TRBV6-1 to TRBJ2-7; 9 positions match TRBD1. The sample in question was PBMCs, obtained around atezolizumab (anti-PD-L1) treatment. The TCR comes from a man in his fifties or sixties with urothelial cancer. The CDR3 DNA sequence: TGTGCCAGCAGTGAAGCGACAGGGGGTTGGGACGAGCAGTACTTC. Protein product: CASSEATGGWDEQYF.